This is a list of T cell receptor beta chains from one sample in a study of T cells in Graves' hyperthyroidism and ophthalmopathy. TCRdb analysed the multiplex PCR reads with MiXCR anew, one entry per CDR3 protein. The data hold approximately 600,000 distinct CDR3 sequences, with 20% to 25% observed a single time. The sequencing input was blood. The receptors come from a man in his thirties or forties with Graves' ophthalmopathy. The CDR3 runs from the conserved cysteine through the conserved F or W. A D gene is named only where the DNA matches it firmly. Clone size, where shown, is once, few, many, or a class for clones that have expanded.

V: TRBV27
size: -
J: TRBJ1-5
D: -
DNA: TGTGCCAGCAGTCCGGAACAGGTCTGGGATCAGCCCCAGCATTTT
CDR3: CASSPEQVWDQPQHF

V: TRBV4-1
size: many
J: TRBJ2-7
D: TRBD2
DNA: TGCGCCAGCAGCGGGACTAGCGGGACCTACGAGCAGTACTTC
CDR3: CASSGTSGTYEQYF

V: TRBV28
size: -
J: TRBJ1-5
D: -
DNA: TGTGCCAGCAGTTCGGGGCCAGATATCAATCAGCCCCAGCATTTT
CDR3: CASSSGPDINQPQHF

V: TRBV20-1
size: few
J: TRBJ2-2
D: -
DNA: TGCAGTGCTAGAGACGAGTGGCGGAGCCCGAACACCGGGGAGCTGTTTTTT
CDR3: CSARDEWRSPNTGELFF

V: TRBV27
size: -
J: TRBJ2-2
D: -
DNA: TGTGCCAGCAGGCGGAGCGGCGGGGAGCTGTTTTTT
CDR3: CASRRSGGELFF

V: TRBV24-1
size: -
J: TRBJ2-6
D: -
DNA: TGTGCCACGGGATCGGATGGGGCCAACGTCCTGACTTTC
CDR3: CATGSDGANVLTF

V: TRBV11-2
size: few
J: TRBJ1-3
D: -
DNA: TGTGCCAGCAGCTCCGGTCCAGGAAACACCATATATTTT
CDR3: CASSSGPGNTIYF

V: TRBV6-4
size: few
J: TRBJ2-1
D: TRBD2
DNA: TGTGCCAGCAGCCATTACGGGCTAGCGGGGTCCAATGAGCAGTTCTTC
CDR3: CASSHYGLAGSNEQFF

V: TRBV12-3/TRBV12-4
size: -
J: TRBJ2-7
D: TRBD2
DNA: TGTGCCAGCAGCCAGGCAAAAGCGGGAGGATCACATCGGCAGTACTTC
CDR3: CASSQAKAGGSHRQYF

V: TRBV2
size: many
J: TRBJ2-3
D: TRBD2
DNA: TGTGCCAGCGGACTAGTTGCAGATACGCAGTATTTT
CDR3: CASGLVADTQYF

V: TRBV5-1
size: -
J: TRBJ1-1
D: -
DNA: TGCGCCAGCAGATTTGACAGTCCGAACACTGAAGCTTTCTTT
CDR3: CASRFDSPNTEAFF

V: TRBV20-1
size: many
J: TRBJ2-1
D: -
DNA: TGCAGTGCTAGATACGGTACTAGCTCCTACAATGAGCAGTTCTTC
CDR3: CSARYGTSSYNEQFF

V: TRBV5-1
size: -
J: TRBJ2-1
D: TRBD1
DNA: TGCGCCAGCAGCCTCTTTCCGGACAGGGGGTACAATGAGCAGTTCTTC
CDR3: CASSLFPDRGYNEQFF

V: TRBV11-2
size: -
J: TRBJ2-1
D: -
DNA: TGTGCCAGCAGCTTAGTTTTGTCGGTGGGAGATTTCGATGAGCAGTTCTTC
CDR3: CASSLVLSVGDFDEQFF

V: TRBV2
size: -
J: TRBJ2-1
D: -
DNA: TGTGCCAGCAACTCAGGGGTTGAGCAGTTCTTC
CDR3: CASNSGVEQFF

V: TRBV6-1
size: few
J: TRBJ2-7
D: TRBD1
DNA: TGTGCCAGCAGTTTGGGACTGGCCAGGACAGGGGAGAAGGGCGAGCAGTACTTC
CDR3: CASSLGLARTGEKGEQYF

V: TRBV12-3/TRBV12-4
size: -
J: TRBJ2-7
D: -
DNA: TGTGCCAGCAGCTCCCCCCGGGACACGAGCTCCTACGAGCAGTACTTC
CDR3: CASSSPRDTSSYEQYF

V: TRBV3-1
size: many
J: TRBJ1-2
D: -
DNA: TGTGCCAGCAGCCAAGGAGGGGTTCATGGCTACACCTTC
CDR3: CASSQGGVHGYTF

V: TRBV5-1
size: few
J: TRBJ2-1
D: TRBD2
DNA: TGCGCCAGCAGCTTGGCGTTTAGCGGGAGGCACAGCTCCTACAATGAGCAGTTCTTC
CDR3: CASSLAFSGRHSSYNEQFF

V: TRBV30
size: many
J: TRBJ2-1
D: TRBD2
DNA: TGTGCCTGGAGTGTACGGGGCAGGGGACTAGGACAGTTCTTC
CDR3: CAWSVRGRGLGQFF

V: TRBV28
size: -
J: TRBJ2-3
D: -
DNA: TGTGCCAGCACCGCAAGCCAAGTCACAGATACGCAGTATTTT
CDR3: CASTASQVTDTQYF

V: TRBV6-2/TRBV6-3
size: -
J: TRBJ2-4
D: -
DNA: TGTGCCAGCAGTTCGACATCGGGACCGAGGACGGACATTCAGTACTTC
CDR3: CASSSTSGPRTDIQYF

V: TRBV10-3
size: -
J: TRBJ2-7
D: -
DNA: TGTGCCATCAGTGAGTCTCTGGAGGGGAGACAGGGAGGGCGAGGCGAGCAGTACTTC
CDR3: CAISESLEGRQGGRGEQYF

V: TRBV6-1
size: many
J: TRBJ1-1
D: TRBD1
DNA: TGTGCCAGCAGTTACCAGGGGGCCTTCACTGAAGCTTTCTTT
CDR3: CASSYQGAFTEAFF

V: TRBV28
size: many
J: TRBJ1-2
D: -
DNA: TGTGCCAGCAGTCCATTCGCGGCCTATGGCTACACCTTC
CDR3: CASSPFAAYGYTF

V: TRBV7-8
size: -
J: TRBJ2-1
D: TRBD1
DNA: TGTGCCAGCAGCTTAGTGGACAGGGGAGAGGGAGGGCTGTCTGGGCAGTTCTTC
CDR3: CASSLVDRGEGGLSGQFF

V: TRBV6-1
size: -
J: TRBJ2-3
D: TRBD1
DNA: TGTGCCAGCAGTGATCGACAGGGGCGGTTGGATACGCAGTATTTT
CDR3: CASSDRQGRLDTQYF

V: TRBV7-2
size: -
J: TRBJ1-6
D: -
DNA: TGTGCCAGCAGCTTAGGTCCAGAGCCGAATTCACCCCTCCACTTT
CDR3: CASSLGPEPNSPLHF

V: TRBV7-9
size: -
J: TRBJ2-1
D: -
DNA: TGTGCCAGCAGCTTATCGACTAGCAATGAGCAGTTCTTC
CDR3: CASSLSTSNEQFF

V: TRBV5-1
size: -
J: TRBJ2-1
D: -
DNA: TGCGCCAGCAGCTTGGTCCCTAGCTACAATGAGCAGTTCTTC
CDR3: CASSLVPSYNEQFF

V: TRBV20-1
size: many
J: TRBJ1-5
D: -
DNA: TGCAGTGCTAGTAGGGGTCCGGGCAATCAGCCCCAGCATTTT
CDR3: CSASRGPGNQPQHF

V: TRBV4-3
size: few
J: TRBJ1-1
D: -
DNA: TGCGCCAGCAGCCAAGATTCGGGCAGGGAAGCTTTCTTT
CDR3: CASSQDSGREAFF

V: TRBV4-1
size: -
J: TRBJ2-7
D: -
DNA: TGCGCCAGCAGCCAAGATTTTTATAGTCTAATCGACGAGCAGTACTTC
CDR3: CASSQDFYSLIDEQYF

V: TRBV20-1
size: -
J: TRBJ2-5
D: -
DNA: TGCAGTGCTACGCGGGCTGGTAGAGAGACCCAGTACTTC
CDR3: CSATRAGRETQYF

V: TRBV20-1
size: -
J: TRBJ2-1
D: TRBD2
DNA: TGCAGTGCTGCAAGGACTAGCGGGAGAGTCTACAATGAGCAGTTCTTC
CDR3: CSAARTSGRVYNEQFF

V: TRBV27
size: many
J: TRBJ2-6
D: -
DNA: TGTGCCAGCGGAGATAGCGGAAAGATCTCTGGGGCCAACGTCCTGACTTTC
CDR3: CASGDSGKISGANVLTF

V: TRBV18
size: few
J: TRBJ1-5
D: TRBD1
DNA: TGTGCCAGCTCACAGGACAGGGAGAGCAATCAGCCCCAGCATTTT
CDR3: CASSQDRESNQPQHF

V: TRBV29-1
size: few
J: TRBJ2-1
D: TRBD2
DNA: TGCAGCGTTGAAGAGTGGCTAGCGGGAGGGGATGAGCAGTTCTTC
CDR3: CSVEEWLAGGDEQFF

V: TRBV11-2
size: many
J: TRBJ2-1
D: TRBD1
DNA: TGTGCCAGCAGCCTACAGGGGAACGGATACAATGAGCAGTTCTTC
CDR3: CASSLQGNGYNEQFF

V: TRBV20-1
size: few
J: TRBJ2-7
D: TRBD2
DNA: TGCAGTGCTCCACAAGCGGGAGAGATAGGGGCCTACGAGCAGTACTTC
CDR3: CSAPQAGEIGAYEQYF

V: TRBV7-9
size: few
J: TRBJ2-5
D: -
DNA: TGTGCCAGCAGCTTAGAGTCCGGGGTCGGGGGAGAGACCCAGTACTTC
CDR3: CASSLESGVGGETQYF

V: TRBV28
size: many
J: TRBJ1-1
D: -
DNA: TGTGCCAGCTGGACGGTGAACACTGAAGCTTTCTTT
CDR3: CASWTVNTEAFF

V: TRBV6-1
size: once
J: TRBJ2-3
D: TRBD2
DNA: TGTGCCAGCAGTGGCCTGGCCAGCGGGATCACAGATACGCAGTATTTT
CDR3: CASSGLASGITDTQYF

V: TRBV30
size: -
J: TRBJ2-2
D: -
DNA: TGTGCCTGGAGCGGAGGGGGCAGGTACACCGGGGAGCTGTTTTTT
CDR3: CAWSGGGRYTGELFF

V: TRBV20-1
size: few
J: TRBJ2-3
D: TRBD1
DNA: TGCAGTGCTAGATACGGACAGGGGGCGCGGGATACGCAGTATTTT
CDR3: CSARYGQGARDTQYF

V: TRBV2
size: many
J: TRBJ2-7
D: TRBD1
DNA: TGTGCCAGCAGTGCCACAGGGGGTCAAACCTACGAGCAGTACTTC
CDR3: CASSATGGQTYEQYF

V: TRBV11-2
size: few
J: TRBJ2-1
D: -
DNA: TGTGCCAGCAGCCCGACTCCCGGGGCGTACAATGAGCAGTTCTTC
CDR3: CASSPTPGAYNEQFF

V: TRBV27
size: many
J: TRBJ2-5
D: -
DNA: TGTGCCAGCAGTTTTCTGGGCTTCCAAGAGACCCAGTACTTC
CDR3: CASSFLGFQETQYF

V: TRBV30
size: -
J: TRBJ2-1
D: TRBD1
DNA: TGTGCCTGGACGGGGGACAGGGTCTACAATGAGCAGTTCTTC
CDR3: CAWTGDRVYNEQFF

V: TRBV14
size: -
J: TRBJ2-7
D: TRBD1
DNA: TGTGCCAGCAGCCAGCTCCGGGACAGGGGAACTTACGAGCAGTACTTC
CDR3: CASSQLRDRGTYEQYF

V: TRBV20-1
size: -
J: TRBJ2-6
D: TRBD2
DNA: TGCAGTGCTTCCCAAGTAGCGGGGGGAACTGGGGCCAACGTCCTGACTTTC
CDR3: CSASQVAGGTGANVLTF

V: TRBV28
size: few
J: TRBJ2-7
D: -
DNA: TGTGCCAGCAGTTTCTACAGCTCCTACGAGCAGTACTTC
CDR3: CASSFYSSYEQYF